This TCR beta chain was captured in a study of T cell clones after liver transplantation. Study in general: A pre-transplant mixed lymphocyte reaction with TCRbeta sequencing defined graft-donor-reactive clones followed in post-transplant blood. Apart from three HCV-positive recipients, transplants were for non-autoimmune, non-viral reasons. Overall study findings and caveats: Circulating graft-donor-reactive CD4 TCRbeta sequences fell significantly post-transplant in 5 of 8 subjects. Compared with third party-reactive sequences, donor-reactive ones declined more, independent of withdrawal success.

The assay was immunoSEQ multiplex PCR, and TCRdb's table has in-frame clones only and misses some. The table records roughly 55,000 clones, 65% to 85% of them present only once. This clone was picked up a small number of times. Its antigen is as yet unknown. Deletions cut 0 bases from V and 3 bases from J, with 4 bases between. Germline loops: CDR1 SGHKS, CDR2 YYEKEE (reference sequence). There are 12 residues in the CDR3. The genes are TRBV5-5 and TRBJ2-7; D call uncertain. Specimen: CD4+ T cells from blood, collected before liver transplant. This clonotype was obtained from a human donor who received a liver transplant. The chain's CDR3 is CASSLGFYEQYF. For the CDR3, the DNA is TGTGCCAGCAGCTTGGGGTTCTACGAGCAGTACTTC.